One T cell receptor (beta chain) is described in this entry. Antigen specificity is unknown. The sample belongs to a study of cytomegalovirus exposure and HLA in healthy donors. About the research overall: In an early release, HLA-typed donors contributed 80 million to 95 million unique TCR sequences. Findings of the study overall: After further analysis at a later stage, 16,951 TCR beta sequences were associated with HLA alleles at 0.05 false discovery rate. CMV serostatus alone was available as immune exposure information.

Each donor was healthy, and each was a bone marrow donor. Trimming at V came to 0 bases and at J to 0 bases, leaving 8 bases not matched to a gene. This CDR3 contains 19 residues. Germline CDR1 and CDR2: LNHNV and YYDKDF (reference sequence). Primers for the PCR totalled 60 Vbeta and 13 Jbeta. The repertoire was sequenced with immunoSEQ multiplex PCR; TCRdb's copy has only in-frame clones and lacks some. The sample includes about 190,000 clones, around 83% of them seen just once. The chain links TRBV15 to TRBJ2-1; TRBD2 agrees at 10 bases. The receptor was derived from a woman in her thirties or forties in good health and CMV-seronegative. Sequenced sample: PBMCs. The CDR3 spells CATSREPTRTSGSYNEQFF. The CDR3 DNA is TGTGCCACCAGCAGAGAGCCTACAAGGACTAGCGGCTCCTACAATGAGCAGTTCTTC. The full variable domain, in which reference TRBV15 and TRBJ2-1 provide the parts outside the CDR3, is DAMVIQNPRYQVTQFGKPVTLSCSQTLNHNVMYWYQQKSSQAPKLLFHYYDKDFNNEADTPDNFQSRRPNTSFCFLDIRSPGLGDTAMYLCATSREPTRTSGSYNEQFFGPGTRLTVL.